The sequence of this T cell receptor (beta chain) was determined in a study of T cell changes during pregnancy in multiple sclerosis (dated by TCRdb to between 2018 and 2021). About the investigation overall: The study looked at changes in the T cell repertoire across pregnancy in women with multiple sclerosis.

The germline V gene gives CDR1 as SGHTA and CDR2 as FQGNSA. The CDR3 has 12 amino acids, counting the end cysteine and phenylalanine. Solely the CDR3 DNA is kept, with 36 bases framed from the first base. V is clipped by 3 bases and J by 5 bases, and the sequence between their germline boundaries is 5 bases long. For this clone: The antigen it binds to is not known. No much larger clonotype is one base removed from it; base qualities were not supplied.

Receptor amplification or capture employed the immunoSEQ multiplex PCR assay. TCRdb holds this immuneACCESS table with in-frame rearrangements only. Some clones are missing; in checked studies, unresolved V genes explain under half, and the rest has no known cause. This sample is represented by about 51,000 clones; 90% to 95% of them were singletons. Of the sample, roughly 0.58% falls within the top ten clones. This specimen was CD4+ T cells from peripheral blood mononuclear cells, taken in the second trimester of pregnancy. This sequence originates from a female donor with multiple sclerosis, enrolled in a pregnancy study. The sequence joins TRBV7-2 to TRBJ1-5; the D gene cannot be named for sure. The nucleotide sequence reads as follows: TGTGCCAGCAGCTTGCTACATCAGCCCCAGCATTTT. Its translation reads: CASSLLHQPQHF.